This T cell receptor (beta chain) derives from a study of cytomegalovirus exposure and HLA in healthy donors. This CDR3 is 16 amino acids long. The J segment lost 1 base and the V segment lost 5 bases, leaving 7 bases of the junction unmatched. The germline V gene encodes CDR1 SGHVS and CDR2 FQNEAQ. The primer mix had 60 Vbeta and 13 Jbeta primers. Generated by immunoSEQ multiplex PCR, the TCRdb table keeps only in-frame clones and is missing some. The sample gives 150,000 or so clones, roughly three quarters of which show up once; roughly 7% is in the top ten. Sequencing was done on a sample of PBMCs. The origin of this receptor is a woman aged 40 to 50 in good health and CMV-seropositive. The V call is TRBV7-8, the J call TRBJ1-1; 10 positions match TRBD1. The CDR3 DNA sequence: TGTGCCAGCAGCAGGGACAGGGGTAGAGAGAACACTGAAGCTTTCTTT. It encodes CASSRDRGRENTEAFF. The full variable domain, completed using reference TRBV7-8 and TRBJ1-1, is GAGVSQSPRYKVAKRGQDVALRCDPISGHVSLFWYQQALGQGPEFLTYFQNEAQLDKSGLPSDRFFAERPEGSVSTLKIQRTQQEDSAVYLCASSRDRGRENTEAFFGQGTRLTVV.